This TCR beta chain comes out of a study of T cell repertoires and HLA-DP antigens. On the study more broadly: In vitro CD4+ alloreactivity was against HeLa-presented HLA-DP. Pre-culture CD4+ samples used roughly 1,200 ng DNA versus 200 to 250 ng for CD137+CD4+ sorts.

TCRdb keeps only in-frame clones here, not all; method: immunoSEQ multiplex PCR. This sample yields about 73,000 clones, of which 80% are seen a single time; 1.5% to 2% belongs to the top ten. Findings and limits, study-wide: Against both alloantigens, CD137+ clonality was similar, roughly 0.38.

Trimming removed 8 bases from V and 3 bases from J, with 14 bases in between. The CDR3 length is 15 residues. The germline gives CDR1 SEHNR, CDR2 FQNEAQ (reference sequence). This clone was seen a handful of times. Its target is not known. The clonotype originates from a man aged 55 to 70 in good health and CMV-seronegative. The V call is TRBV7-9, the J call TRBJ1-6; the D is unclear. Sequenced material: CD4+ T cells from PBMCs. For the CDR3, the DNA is TGTGCCAGCTCCCTGGCCGGATTCTATAATTCACCCCTCCACTTT. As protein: CASSLAGFYNSPLHF.